This T cell receptor beta chain was captured in a study of shared clonotypes between healthy human individuals. The V end was cut by 2 bases, the J end by 0 bases, with 5 bases between. The CDR3 is 14 amino acids. The V gene's germline CDR1 is MDHEN and CDR2 SYDVKM. Some clones are missing from TCRdb's copy, which holds only in-frame ones; the method was immunoSEQ multiplex PCR. In the table there are about 2.4 million clones, under 95% of which are singletons. The rearrangement joins TRBV28 to TRBJ1-5, with D uncertain. The receptor comes from a man aged 18 to 30 in good health. Some clones in this sample may be carry-over from other donors' samples. The sequenced material came from naive CD4+ T cells from PBMCs. Subset defined: CD45RA+ positively selected. The DNA for the CDR3 is TGTGCCAGCAGTTTAGGGGTTAGCAATCAGCCCCAGCATTTT. Translation: CASSLGVSNQPQHF.